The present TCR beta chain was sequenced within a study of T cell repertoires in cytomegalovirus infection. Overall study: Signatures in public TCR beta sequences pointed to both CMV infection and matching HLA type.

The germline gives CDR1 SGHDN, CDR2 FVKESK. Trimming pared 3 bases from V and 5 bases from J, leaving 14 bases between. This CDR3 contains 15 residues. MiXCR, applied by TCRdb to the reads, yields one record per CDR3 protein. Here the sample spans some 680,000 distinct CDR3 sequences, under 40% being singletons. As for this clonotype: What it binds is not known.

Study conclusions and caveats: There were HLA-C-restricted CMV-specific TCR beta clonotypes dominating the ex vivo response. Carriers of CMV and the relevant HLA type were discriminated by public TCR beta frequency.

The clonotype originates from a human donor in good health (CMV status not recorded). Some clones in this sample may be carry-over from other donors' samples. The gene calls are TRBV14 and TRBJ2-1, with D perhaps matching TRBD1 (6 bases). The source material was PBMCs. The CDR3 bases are TGTGCCAGCAGCCAGGTATATAGGGGGAACAATGAGCAGTTCTTC. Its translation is CASSQVYRGNNEQFF.